One and the same sample provided the 28 T cell receptor beta chains below, sequenced in a study of blood T cell repertoires in COVID-19. The table came from immunoSEQ multiplex PCR; TCRdb's copy has only in-frame clones and leaves some out. The table lists roughly 200,000 clones, 80% to 90% of them singletons, with about 3.8% in the top ten. Sequenced input: PBMCs or T cells enriched from blood (not recorded which). Every receptor here comes from a woman in her 40s with acute COVID-19.

V is TRBV29-1 and J is TRBJ2-1, with a weak D call TRBD2 (6 bases). The germline V gene encodes CDR1 SQVTM and CDR2 ANQGSEA. The V gene lost 4 bases and the J gene lost 0 bases, with 19 bases spanning the gap. The CDR3 consists of 17 residues. The CDR3, as DNA: TGCAGCGTTGCCGGGAACGCCGCCGGGAGCTCCTACAATGAGCAGTTCTTC. Encoded protein: CSVAGNAAGSSYNEQFF.

The chain combines TRBV6-1 with TRBJ2-5; D possibly corresponds to TRBD1 (5 bases). The CDR3 is 14 residues long. V was clipped by 3 bases and J by 5 bases, with 13 bases between them. CDR1 MNHNS and CDR2 SASEGT come from the germline V gene. CDR3 sequence: CASSDGAFGETQYF. For the CDR3, the DNA is TGTGCCAGCAGTGATGGGGCGTTCGGGGAGACCCAGTACTTC.

CDR3 sequence: CASWTGIGNTIYF. The CDR3 nucleotides read TGTGCCAGCTGGACAGGGATCGGAAACACCATATATTTT. This chain connects TRBV6-5 to TRBJ1-3; 8 bases are a match to TRBD1. V lost 8 bases, J lost 4 bases, and 4 bases stayed unmatched. The CDR3 spans 13 residues. CDR1 and CDR2 (germline): MNHEY, SVGAGI.

The chain combines TRBV2 with TRBJ2-5; 10 bases are a match to TRBD2. The CDR3 is made up of 16 amino acids. Germline CDR1 reads SNHLY; CDR2 reads FYNNEI. V gave up 5 bases and J gave up 5 bases; unmatched junction bases: 11. DNA of the CDR3: TGTGCCAGCAGTCGGGGAGCGGGAGGGTTCGGGGAGACCCAGTACTTC. This translates into CASSRGAGGFGETQYF.

The V call is TRBV28, the J call TRBJ1-1; 9 nucleotides align to TRBD1. Germline-derived CDR1 and CDR2 are MDHEN and SYDVKM. V lost 3 bases to trimming and J lost 11 bases; unmatched junction nucleotides: 4. The CDR3 consists of 12 residues. CDR3 sequence: CASSFSGQGAFF. CDR3 DNA sequence: TGTGCCAGCAGTTTTAGTGGACAGGGGGCTTTCTTT.

The chain carries TRBV10-3 and TRBJ1-1, with 9 bases matching TRBD1. Trimming took 4 bases from V and 3 from J; bases not matched to a gene: 3. Per the germline V gene, CDR1 is ENHRY and CDR2 is SYGVKD. The CDR3 extends over 14 amino acids. Written as DNA, the CDR3 is TGTGCCATCAGTGGGGACAGGGTACACACTGAAGCTTTCTTT. Translating it yields CAISGDRVHTEAFF.

The V gene is TRBV7-9, the J gene TRBJ2-1, with TRBD2 identical over 7 bases. The CDR3 covers 14 residues. After removal of 1 base from V and 10 bases from J, the junction contained 7 bases not matched to a gene. CDR1 and CDR2 from the germline V gene are SEHNR and FQNEAQ (reference sequence). For the CDR3, the DNA is TGTGCCAGCAGCTTAGAAGTGGGGACTACCGAGCAGTTCTTC. Protein sequence: CASSLEVGTTEQFF.

The chain has TRBV28 and TRBJ1-5; D is ambiguous. Germline CDR1 reads MDHEN; CDR2 reads SYDVKM. V lost 2 bases and J 5 bases, leaving 13 bases between the germline ends. The CDR3 contains 15 residues. CDR3 region: CASSLMQSGHQPQHF. The CDR3 DNA reads TGTGCCAGCAGTTTAATGCAGTCAGGCCATCAGCCCCAGCATTTT.

The chain combines TRBV2 with TRBJ1-1, with TRBD1 matching over 7 bases. The length of the CDR3 is 13 residues. Germline CDR1 is SNHLY and CDR2 is FYNNEI. V shed 7 bases and J 1 base; nucleotides not matched to a gene: 3. For the CDR3, the DNA is TGTGCCAGCAAGGGACAGCCGAACACTGAAGCTTTCTTT. Translated: CASKGQPNTEAFF.

This rearrangement joins TRBV19 to TRBJ1-1; TRBD1 matches 8 bases. Germline V gene data show CDR1 as LNHDA and CDR2 as SQIVND (reference sequence). CDR3 size: 13 residues. J was trimmed by 5 bases and V by 4 bases; bases with no gene match: 3. The DNA for the CDR3 is TGTGCCAGTAGTAACAGGGGGAGGACTGAAGCTTTCTTT. Amino acids: CASSNRGRTEAFF.

The chain uses TRBV12-3 or TRBV12-4 and TRBJ1-2; a weak D match, TRBD1 (5 bases). This CDR3 comprises 13 residues. V lost 6 bases, J lost 7 bases, and 15 bases lay in between. CDR3 nucleotides: TGTGCCAGCAGGGGGACGGGGGAGCGTGGCTACACCTTC. This encodes CASRGTGERGYTF.

V is TRBV5-1 and J is TRBJ2-3, with 7 bases identical to TRBD2. Germline CDR1 SGHRS, CDR2 YFSETQ. The CDR3 runs to 16 residues. V shed 4 bases and J 1 base; nucleotides not matched to a gene: 9. The CDR3 sequence: CASSQQRGVGTDTQYF. The CDR3 nucleotides are TGCGCCAGCAGCCAGCAGCGGGGCGTGGGCACAGATACGCAGTATTTT. Full variable domain (outside the CDR3, taken from reference TRBV5-1 and TRBJ2-3): KAGVTQTPRYLIKTRGQQVTLSCSPISGHRSVSWYQQTPGQGLQFLFEYFSETQRNKGNFPGRFSGRQFSNSRSEMNVSTLELGDSALYLCASSQQRGVGTDTQYFGPGTRLTVL.

The J gene is TRBJ2-1, the V gene TRBV6-2 or TRBV6-3; 7 positions match TRBD2. The CDR3 contains 15 residues. V gave up 4 bases and J gave up 3 bases; unmatched junction bases: 6. Germline V gene lookup returns CDR1 MNHEY and CDR2 SVGEGT. CDR3 sequence reads: CASSWSGIGYNEQFF. CDR3 nucleotides: TGTGCCAGCAGTTGGAGCGGGATTGGCTACAATGAGCAGTTCTTC.

This chain uses TRBV28 with TRBJ2-3, with D possibly being TRBD1 (5 bases). V was shortened by 3 bases and J by 0 bases, with 10 bases between the two germline ends. The CDR3 sequence is 15 residues long. Germline V gene lookup returns CDR1 MDHEN and CDR2 SYDVKM. The CDR3 is CASSLLSGSTDTQYF. The DNA of the CDR3 is TGTGCCAGCAGTTTGCTATCAGGGAGCACAGATACGCAGTATTTT.

In the case of this clone: The sample contains more than one DNA sequence encoding this CDR3. The chain has TRBV5-1 and TRBJ2-7, with TRBD1 matching 9 bases. The V segment lost 4 bases and the J segment 2 bases; nucleotides outside the gene matches: 7. CDR1 SGHRS and CDR2 YFSETQ come from the germline V gene. This CDR3 is built from 15 residues. CDR3 bases: TGCGCCAGCAGCCAAACCGGGACAGGGCCCTACGAGCAGTACTTC. Its protein is CASSQTGTGPYEQYF.

This chain connects TRBV5-4 to TRBJ1-1, with D hard to call. CDR1 is SGHNT, CDR2 YYREEE, per germline (reference sequence). CDR3 length equals 12 residues. V lost 0 bases to trimming and J lost 4 bases, with 4 bases between them. In nucleotides, the CDR3 is TGTGCCAGCAGCTTGGACTTCACTGAAGCTTTCTTT. Translated: CASSLDFTEAFF.

The V gene is TRBV19, the J gene TRBJ2-7, with D perhaps matching TRBD2 (5 bases). CDR1 is LNHDA and CDR2 is SQIVND in the germline V gene (reference sequence). Trimming took 4 bases from V and 4 from J, leaving 11 bases between them. This CDR3 comprises 13 residues. The chain's CDR3 is CASSKVGEYEQYF. The CDR3 DNA reads as TGTGCCAGTAGTAAGGTGGGAGAGTACGAGCAGTACTTC.

The chain is built from TRBV5-1 and TRBJ2-3; 8 nucleotides match TRBD2. V lost 10 bases and J lost 4; bases outside the gene matches: 11. CDR1 and CDR2 from the germline V gene are SGHRS and YFSETQ. CDR3 length: 14 residues. CDR3 in DNA: TGCGCCGGTAGCCGAGCGGGAGCCCCAGATACGCAGTATTTT. Translating gives CAGSRAGAPDTQYF.

This clone occurred once. This chain links TRBV28 with TRBJ1-1; D possibly corresponds to TRBD1 (5 bases). The V end was cut by 7 bases, the J end by 1 base, with 19 bases between. Looked up from germline, CDR1 is MDHEN and CDR2 is SYDVKM. The CDR3 has 16 amino acids. Written as DNA, the CDR3 is TGTGCCAGCAACCCCTGGGGAAGGGGCACGAACACTGAAGCTTTCTTT. Protein product: CASNPWGRGTNTEAFF. Filled out from reference TRBV28 and TRBJ1-1, the complete variable domain reads DVKVTQSSRYLVKRTGEKVFLECVQDMDHENMFWYRQDPGLGLRLIYFSYDVKMKEKGDIPEGYSVSREKKERFSLILESASTNQTSMYLCASNPWGRGTNTEAFFGQGTRLTVV.

V gene TRBV5-1 combines with J gene TRBJ2-5; TRBD2 agrees at 10 bases. CDR3 length: 16 amino acids. V lost 0 bases to trimming and J lost 4 bases; unmatched junction nucleotides: 6. CDR1 and CDR2 (germline): SGHRS, YFSETQ. CDR3 sequence: CASSLEPAGGSETQYF. The CDR3 region has the DNA TGCGCCAGCAGCTTGGAGCCAGCGGGAGGGTCAGAGACCCAGTACTTC.

The chain carries TRBV7-7 and TRBJ1-5; 9 nucleotides match TRBD1. The CDR3 is 21 residues long. CDR1 is SSHAT, CDR2 FNYEAQ, per germline (reference sequence). J was trimmed by 2 bases and V by 5 bases; bases with no gene match: 22. CDR3 bases: TGTGCCAGCAGCCAACCGCCCGGGACAGGGAAAAATAGGACTGGCAATCAGCCCCAGCATTTT. It encodes CASSQPPGTGKNRTGNQPQHF.

The J gene is TRBJ2-1, the V gene TRBV19; tentatively, D is TRBD2 (5 bases). Germline V lookup: CDR1 LNHDA, CDR2 SQIVND (reference sequence). Trimming took off 4 bases at V and 3 bases at J, with 13 bases between the two ends. The CDR3 loop spans 15 amino acids. The CDR3 DNA follows: TGTGCCAGTAGTACCGAGGGCGCACTCTACAATGAGCAGTTCTTC. It encodes CASSTEGALYNEQFF.

The chain combines TRBV28 with TRBJ2-6, with D tentatively TRBD1 (5 bases). The CDR3 covers 17 residues. V was cut by 5 bases and J by 0 bases, with 14 bases left in between. The germline gives CDR1 MDHEN, CDR2 SYDVKM. The CDR3 DNA follows: TGTGCCAGCAGTCAGACCCGCAGGGTCTCTGGGGCCAACGTCCTGACTTTC. Translating gives CASSQTRRVSGANVLTF.

In its sample, this clone was seen once. The chain uses TRBV2 and TRBJ1-3, with D unresolved. This CDR3 has 14 amino acids. Trimming removed 3 bases from V and 0 bases from J, with 6 bases in between. CDR1 and CDR2 (germline): SNHLY, FYNNEI. The CDR3 loop reads CASSDHISGNTIYF. CDR3 nucleotides: TGTGCCAGCAGTGATCACATCTCTGGAAACACCATATATTTT.

The V and J genes are TRBV5-6 and TRBJ1-6; D not resolved. The V end lost 0 bases, the J end lost 9 bases, and 10 bases lay between the germline ends. Germline values: CDR1 SGHDT, CDR2 YYEEEE. This CDR3 has 14 amino acids. In DNA form, the CDR3 reads TGTGCCAGCAGCTTGGTGGCTAACAGTTCACCCCTCCACTTT. Protein: CASSLVANSSPLHF.

V gene TRBV6-4 combines with J gene TRBJ2-1; D possibly corresponds to TRBD2 (6 bases). CDR1 MRHNA and CDR2 SNTAGT come from the germline V gene. This CDR3 is 14 amino acids long. V lost 5 bases and J lost 6, with 14 bases in between. CDR3 residues: CASSRDSSTNEQFF. The CDR3 DNA follows: TGTGCCAGCAGTCGGGACTCCTCGACCAATGAGCAGTTCTTC.

This chain uses TRBV11-2 with TRBJ2-6; a possible D gene is TRBD2 (5 bases). The CDR3 consists of 16 residues. Trimming left V 8 bases short and J 0 bases short, with 14 bases between. Germline V gene sequence: CDR1 SGHAT, CDR2 FQNNGV. The CDR3: CASRLGVDSGANVLTF. CDR3 nucleotides: TGTGCCAGCCGCCTGGGAGTAGACTCTGGGGCCAACGTCCTGACTTTC.

This clone was seen a single time. This chain links TRBV11-2 with TRBJ1-2; 7 bases are a match to TRBD1. The CDR3 is 16 residues long. The junction had 12 bases not matched to a gene; V was cut back by 1 base and J by 7 bases. CDR1 and CDR2 (germline): SGHAT, FQNNGV. The CDR3 DNA sequence: TGTGCCAGCAGCTTAGGTCGGGACAGAAAGACGGGTGGCTACACCTTC. Protein product: CASSLGRDRKTGGYTF.